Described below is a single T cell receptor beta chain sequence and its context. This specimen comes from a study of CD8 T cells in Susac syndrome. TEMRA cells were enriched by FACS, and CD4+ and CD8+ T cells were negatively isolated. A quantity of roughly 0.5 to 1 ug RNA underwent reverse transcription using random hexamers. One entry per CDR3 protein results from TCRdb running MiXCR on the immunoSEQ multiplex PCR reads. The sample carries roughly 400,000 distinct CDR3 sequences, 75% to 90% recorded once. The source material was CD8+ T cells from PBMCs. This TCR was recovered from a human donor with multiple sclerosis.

As DNA, the CDR3 is TGTGCCAGCAGTTACATTTACACCACAGTGTTGATCGGGGAGCTGTTTTTT. This translates into CASSYIYTTVLIGELFF. V and J are TRBV6-2 or TRBV6-3 and TRBJ2-2; D remains ambiguous. The CDR3 is made up of 17 amino acids. V gave up 2 bases and J gave up 7 bases, with 20 bases separating them. The V gene's germline CDR1 is MNHEY and CDR2 SVGEGT.